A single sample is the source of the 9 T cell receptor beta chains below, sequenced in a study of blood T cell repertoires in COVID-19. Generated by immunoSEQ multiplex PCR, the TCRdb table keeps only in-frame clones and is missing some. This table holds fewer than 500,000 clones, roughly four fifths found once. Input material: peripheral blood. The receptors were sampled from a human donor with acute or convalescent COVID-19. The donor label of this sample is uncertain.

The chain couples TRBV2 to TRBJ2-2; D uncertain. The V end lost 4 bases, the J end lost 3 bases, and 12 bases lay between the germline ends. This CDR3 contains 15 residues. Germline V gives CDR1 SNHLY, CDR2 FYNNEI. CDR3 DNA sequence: TGTGCCAGCAGTGGACACAGTCCCCACACCGGGGAGCTGTTTTTT. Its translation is CASSGHSPHTGELFF.

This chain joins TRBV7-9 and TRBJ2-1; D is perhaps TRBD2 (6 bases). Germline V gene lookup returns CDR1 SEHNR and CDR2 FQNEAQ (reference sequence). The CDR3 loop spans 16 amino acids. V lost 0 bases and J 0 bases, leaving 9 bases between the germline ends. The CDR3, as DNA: TGTGCCAGCAGCTTAGCGCGCGGGGCCTCCTACAATGAGCAGTTCTTC. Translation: CASSLARGASYNEQFF.

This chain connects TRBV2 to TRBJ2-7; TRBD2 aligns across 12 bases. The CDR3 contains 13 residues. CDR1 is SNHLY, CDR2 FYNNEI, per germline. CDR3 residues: CASKGVERGLAGV. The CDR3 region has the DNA TGTGCCAGCAAGGGGGTTGAGCGCGGACTAGCGGGAGTC.

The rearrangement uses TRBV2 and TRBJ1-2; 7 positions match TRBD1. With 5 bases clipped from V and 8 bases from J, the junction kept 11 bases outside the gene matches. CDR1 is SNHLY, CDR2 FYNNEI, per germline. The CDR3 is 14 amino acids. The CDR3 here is CASSTSQGQGGYTF. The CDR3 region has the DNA TGTGCCAGCAGTACCTCACAGGGGCAAGGGGGCTACACCTTC.

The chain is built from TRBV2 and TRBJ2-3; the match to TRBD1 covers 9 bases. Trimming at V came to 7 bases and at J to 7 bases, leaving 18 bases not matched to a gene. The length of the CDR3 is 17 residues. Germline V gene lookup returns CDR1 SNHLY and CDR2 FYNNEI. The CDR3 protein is CASNRRGVGQGENTQYF. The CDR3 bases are TGTGCCAGCAACCGCCGCGGAGTGGGACAGGGAGAAAATACGCAGTATTTT.

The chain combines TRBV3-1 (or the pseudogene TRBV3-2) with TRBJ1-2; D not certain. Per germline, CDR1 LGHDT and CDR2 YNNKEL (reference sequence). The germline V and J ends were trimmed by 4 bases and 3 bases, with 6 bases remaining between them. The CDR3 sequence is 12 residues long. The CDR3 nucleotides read TGTGCCAGCAGCCCCAACTACTATGGCTACACCTTC. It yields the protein CASSPNYYGYTF.

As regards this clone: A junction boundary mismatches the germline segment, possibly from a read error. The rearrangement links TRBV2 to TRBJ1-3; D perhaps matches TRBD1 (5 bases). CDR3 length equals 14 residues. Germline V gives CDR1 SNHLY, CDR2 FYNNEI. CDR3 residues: CASSRDYSGNTTYF. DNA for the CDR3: TGTGCCAGCAGCAGGGACTACTCTGGAAACACCACATATTTT.

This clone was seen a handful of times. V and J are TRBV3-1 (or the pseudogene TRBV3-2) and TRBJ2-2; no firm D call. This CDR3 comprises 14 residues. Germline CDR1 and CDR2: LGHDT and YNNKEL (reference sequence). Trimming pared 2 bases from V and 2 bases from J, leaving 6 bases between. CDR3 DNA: TGTGCCAGCAGCCAAACACGAAACACCGGGGAGCTGTTTTTT. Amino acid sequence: CASSQTRNTGELFF.

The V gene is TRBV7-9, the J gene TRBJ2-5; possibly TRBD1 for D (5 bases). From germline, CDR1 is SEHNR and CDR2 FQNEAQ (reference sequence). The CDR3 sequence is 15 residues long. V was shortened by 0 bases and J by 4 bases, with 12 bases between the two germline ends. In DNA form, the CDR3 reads TGTGCCAGCAGCTTAGCTCAAACAGGTGGAGAGACCCAGTACTTC. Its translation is CASSLAQTGGETQYF.